This T cell receptor (beta chain) is from a study of cytotoxic CD8 clonotypes in ibrutinib-treated CLL. Study information: Responses: around 24 partial, 2 complete; after median roughly 5.5 years, about 15 stayed remitted, around 12 progressed. Once patients had received a median 12 months of treatment, range 6 to 36, response samples were obtained.

As concerns this clone: Its cognate antigen is unknown.

This CDR3 has 17 amino acids. Germline V gene data show CDR1 as MNHEY and CDR2 as SMNVEV (reference sequence). Trimming at V came to 5 bases and at J to 5 bases, leaving 14 bases not matched to a gene. Researchers set a sequencing depth target of 1 in 200,000 to 1 in 1 million T cells. Measured with immunoSEQ multiplex PCR; TCRdb has only the in-frame clones, and not every one. The sample records 150,000 to 250,000 clones, about 72% being singletons. Regarding the study as a whole: Clonality measured at baseline exceeded age-matched healthy donors, tracking circulating CD8+ T-cell counts.

The chain links TRBV27 to TRBJ2-7; 11 bases are shared with TRBD2. This TCR was recovered from a human donor with chronic lymphocytic leukemia. Material: PBMCs, obtained after 24 months of ibrutinib treatment. CDR3 region: CASSAQKTSGSVDEQYF. In DNA, the CDR3 is TGTGCCAGCAGTGCACAGAAAACTAGCGGGAGTGTCGACGAGCAGTACTTC.